These 28 T cell receptor beta chains were all obtained from the same sample, sequenced in a study of CD8 T cells in Susac syndrome. An amount of RNA that ranged from roughly 0.5 to 1 ug was reverse transcribed with random hexamers. Each CDR3 protein is one row after TCRdb ran MiXCR on the immunoSEQ multiplex PCR reads. The sample has approximately 200,000 distinct CDR3 sequences, 92% seen once. Input material: CD8+ T cells from PBMCs. Source of these receptors: a human donor with multiple sclerosis.

This chain connects TRBV6-2 or TRBV6-3 to TRBJ2-7; D remains ambiguous. CDR3 length equals 16 residues. CDR1 and CDR2 from the germline V gene are MNHEY and SVGEGT. Trimming took 0 bases from V and 3 from J, leaving 15 bases between them. The CDR3 protein is CASSYSRDSGDYEQYF. The CDR3 bases are TGTGCCAGCAGTTACTCCCGAGACTCCGGAGACTACGAGCAGTACTTC.

V is TRBV19 and J is TRBJ2-1, with D hard to call. The V end was cut by 1 base, the J end by 1 base, with 8 bases between. The CDR3 spans 15 residues. Germline V gene lookup returns CDR1 LNHDA and CDR2 SQIVND (reference sequence). CDR3 DNA sequence: TGTGCCAGTAGTATAGTTACCGGGTCCTACAATGAGCAGTTCTTC. As protein: CASSIVTGSYNEQFF.

The chain joins TRBV12-3 or TRBV12-4 to TRBJ1-2, with 7 positions matching TRBD1. Losses at the gene ends were 3 bases for V and 4 bases for J; bases not matched to a gene: 2. The CDR3 covers 13 residues. The CDR3 coding sequence is TGTGCCAGCAGTTTTGGACAGGTCTATGGCTACACCTTC. Residues: CASSFGQVYGYTF.

The chain recombines TRBV9 with TRBJ2-2; D possibly corresponds to TRBD1 (6 bases). Germline CDR1 reads SGDLS; CDR2 reads YYNGEE. Between the trimmed V and J ends, which lost 7 bases and 3 bases, there was a span of 13 bases. This CDR3 spans 14 amino acids. In nucleotides, the CDR3 is TGTGCCAGCGGTACAGGGACGGACACCGGGGAGCTGTTTTTT. Translated: CASGTGTDTGELFF.

The V gene is TRBV20-1, the J gene TRBJ1-1; D may be TRBD1 (5 bases). Germline CDR1 and CDR2: DFQATT and SNEGSKA (reference sequence). The CDR3 spans 13 residues. Trimming removed 1 base from V and 5 bases from J, with 11 bases in between. In nucleotides, the CDR3 is TGCAGTGCTAGAGCGGGCAGGGAAACTGAAGCTTTCTTT. Translated: CSARAGRETEAFF.

This clonotype was picked up a small number of times. The chain uses TRBV6-5 and TRBJ2-1; D not certain. Germline loops: CDR1 MNHEY, CDR2 SVGAGI. This CDR3 contains 10 residues. The CDR3 nucleotides read TGTGCTTCCGGGTACAATGAGCAGTTCTTC. It translates to CASGYNEQFF.

This clonotype was seen once. V gene TRBV20-1 combines with J gene TRBJ2-1, with D tentatively TRBD2 (5 bases). The germline V gene has CDR1 DFQATT and CDR2 SNEGSKA (reference sequence). With 6 bases removed from V and 2 bases from J, the gap between germline ends came to 11 bases. The CDR3 extends over 13 amino acids. The CDR3 DNA sequence: TGCAGTGCCACAACTAGGGCCTACAATGAGCAGTTCTTC. It specifies CSATTRAYNEQFF.

The CDR3 region has the DNA TGTGCCAGCAGCTTAACGGAAGTAGAATACGAGCAGTACTTC. Translating it yields CASSLTEVEYEQYF. The rearrangement joins TRBV7-9 to TRBJ2-7; D ambiguous. The V end was cut by 2 bases, the J end by 4 bases, with 12 bases between. Germline assignment: CDR1 SEHNR and CDR2 FQNEAQ (reference sequence). This CDR3 contains 14 residues.

This clonotype occurred once. V is TRBV19 and J is TRBJ2-7; the match to TRBD1 covers 7 bases. Germline V CDR1 and CDR2: LNHDA, SQIVND (reference sequence). Trimming at V came to 3 bases and at J to 6 bases, leaving 8 bases not matched to a gene. The CDR3 runs 14 residues. The CDR3 protein is CASSIGRGPLEQYF. DNA of the CDR3: TGTGCCAGTAGTATCGGAAGGGGGCCACTCGAGCAGTACTTC.

The chain has TRBV7-9 and TRBJ2-5; D perhaps matches TRBD1 (5 bases). Germline V gene sequence: CDR1 SEHNR, CDR2 FQNEAQ (reference sequence). Trimming pared 1 base from V and 1 base from J, leaving 13 bases between. There are 16 residues in the CDR3. CDR3 nucleotides: TGTGCCAGCAGCTTAGTCGGACAAGCAGTCCAAGAGACCCAGTACTTC. Its protein is CASSLVGQAVQETQYF.

The chain carries TRBV7-8 and TRBJ1-1; no definite D call. The CDR3 covers 16 residues. Germline CDR1 and CDR2: SGHVS and FQNEAQ. Deletions cut 3 bases from V and 4 bases from J, with 18 bases between. This CDR3 reads CASSFANMAGLTEAFF. The CDR3, as DNA: TGTGCCAGCAGCTTCGCGAACATGGCAGGACTCACTGAAGCTTTCTTT.

This rearrangement joins TRBV4-1 to TRBJ2-1, with D perhaps matching TRBD1 or TRBD2 (5 bases each). The CDR3 length is 16 residues. Germline V CDR1 and CDR2: MGHRA, YSYEKL. Trimming left V 4 bases short and J 2 bases short, with 15 bases between. CDR3 DNA: TGCGCCAGCAGCCCCGGCCGACAGCGGACCTACAATGAGCAGTTCTTC. Translated: CASSPGRQRTYNEQFF.

The V gene is TRBV20-1, the J gene TRBJ2-7, with TRBD2 as a possible D gene (5 bases). The V gene lost 5 bases and the J gene lost 6 bases, with 14 bases spanning the gap. Germline V gives CDR1 DFQATT, CDR2 SNEGSKA (reference sequence). The CDR3 extends over 12 amino acids. In DNA form, the CDR3 reads TGCAGTGCTCTGGGCGGCGGGTTCGAGCAGTACTTC. Residues: CSALGGGFEQYF.

The J gene is TRBJ2-5, the V gene TRBV12-3 or TRBV12-4, with TRBD2 matching 7 bases. The V gene end was trimmed by 7 bases and the J gene end by 1 base; junction bases not matched to a gene: 15. The CDR3 has 17 amino acids. CDR3 amino acids: CASTPPAGVVGQETQYF. The CDR3 DNA is TGTGCCAGCACTCCGCCGGCGGGGGTCGTCGGCCAAGAGACCCAGTACTTC.

The chain carries TRBV29-1 and TRBJ1-1, with a possible D match to TRBD1 (5 bases). There are 16 residues in the CDR3. In germline, CDR1 is SQVTM, CDR2 ANQGSEA. V gave up 6 bases and J gave up 0 bases, with 20 bases separating them. Here the CDR3 reads CSVPTPGRTLNTEAFF. CDR3 DNA sequence: TGCAGCGTCCCTACCCCCGGTAGGACACTGAACACTGAAGCTTTCTTT.

The chain has TRBV28 and TRBJ1-1; no firm D call. The V and J ends lost 5 bases and 0 bases respectively, with 4 bases between them. Per the germline V gene, CDR1 is MDHEN and CDR2 is SYDVKM. The CDR3 sequence is 12 residues long. The CDR3: CASSVMNTEAFF. The CDR3, as DNA: TGTGCCAGCAGTGTGATGAACACTGAAGCTTTCTTT.

This sequence joins TRBV7-9 and TRBJ1-1; D is ambiguous. CDR1 is SEHNR, CDR2 FQNEAQ, per germline (reference sequence). This CDR3 region has 13 residues. Deletions cut 6 bases from V and 4 bases from J, with 12 bases between. The CDR3 DNA follows: TGTGCCAGCAGACGTGACGGTGGCACTGAAGCTTTCTTT. Its translation: CASRRDGGTEAFF.

The chain carries TRBV7-9 and TRBJ2-1; 7 nucleotides align to TRBD2. The germline V gene encodes CDR1 SEHNR and CDR2 FQNEAQ (reference sequence). The V and J ends lost 5 bases and 1 base, in that order; junction bases with no gene match: 8. The CDR3 runs 16 residues. In DNA form, the CDR3 reads TGTGCCAGCAGCCCTATCCTAGCGGCGTCCTACAATGAGCAGTTCTTC. It translates to CASSPILAASYNEQFF.

This clonotype appeared once. This chain joins TRBV27 and TRBJ2-3; 9 bases agree with TRBD1. This CDR3 contains 15 residues. J gave up 1 base and V 8 bases, and 7 bases lay outside the gene matches. The germline gives CDR1 MNHEY, CDR2 SMNVEV (reference sequence). CDR3 coding DNA: TGTGCCAGCTCGGACAGGGGTATTCGCACAGATACGCAGTATTTT. Its translation: CASSDRGIRTDTQYF.

The CDR3 sequence: CASSSKGDSGNEQFF. CDR3 nucleotides: TGTGCCAGCAGCTCAAAAGGAGACAGCGGGAATGAGCAGTTCTTC. The chain is built from TRBV7-9 and TRBJ2-1, with D maybe TRBD2 (6 bases). CDR1 SEHNR and CDR2 FQNEAQ come from the germline V gene (reference sequence). The CDR3 has 15 amino acids. Deletions cut 4 bases from V and 7 bases from J, with 17 bases between. Full variable domain (remainder filled in from reference TRBV7-9 and TRBJ2-1): DTGVSQNPRHKITKRGQNVTFRCDPISEHNRLYWYRQTLGQGPEFLTYFQNEAQLEKSRLLSDRFSAERPKGSFSTLEIQRTEQGDSAMYLCASSSKGDSGNEQFFGPGTRLTVL.

The chain carries TRBV7-9 and TRBJ1-3; D unclear. CDR3 length equals 17 residues. Looked up from germline, CDR1 is SEHNR and CDR2 is FQNEAQ (reference sequence). The V end was cut by 1 base, the J end by 0 bases, with 13 bases between. The CDR3 sequence: CASSLVGGYTSGNTIYF. CDR3 DNA sequence: TGTGCCAGCAGCTTAGTTGGCGGCTACACCTCTGGAAACACCATATATTTT.

This chain joins TRBV7-9 and TRBJ2-3; tentative D call: TRBD1 (6 bases). V lost 4 bases to trimming and J lost 1 base, with 18 bases between them. The CDR3 runs to 17 residues. Per the germline V gene, CDR1 is SEHNR and CDR2 is FQNEAQ (reference sequence). The CDR3 here is CASSSNEDRSGTDTQYF. CDR3 sequence (DNA): TGTGCCAGCAGCTCCAACGAGGACAGAAGTGGCACAGATACGCAGTATTTT.

The chain links TRBV27 to TRBJ1-1; D might be TRBD1 (5 bases). The CDR3 covers 13 residues. V lost 5 bases to trimming and J lost 8 bases, with 15 bases between them. The germline V gene encodes CDR1 MNHEY and CDR2 SMNVEV (reference sequence). The CDR3, as DNA: TGTGCCAGCAGTAAGCTTGGGGGTACGGAAGCTTTCTTT. This translates into CASSKLGGTEAFF.

The chain joins TRBV5-8 to TRBJ1-5; D is undetermined. V lost 2 bases and J lost 9, with 3 bases in between. Germline CDR1 reads SGHTS; CDR2 reads YDEGEE. This CDR3 has 10 residues. The CDR3 protein is CASSFRPQHF. The CDR3 region has the DNA TGTGCCAGCAGCTTCCGGCCCCAGCATTTT. Complete variable domain (other parts from reference TRBV5-8 and TRBJ1-5): EAGVTQSPTHLIKTRGQQATLRCSPISGHTSVYWYQQALGLGLQFLLWYDEGEERNRGNFPPRFSGRQFPNYSSELNVNALELEDSALYLCASSFRPQHFGDGTRLSIL.

The V call is TRBV2, the J call TRBJ1-2; maybe TRBD1 (6 bases). The CDR3 is 14 residues long. Germline assignment: CDR1 SNHLY and CDR2 FYNNEI. The V gene lost 8 bases and the J gene lost 2 bases, with 15 bases spanning the gap. In nucleotides, the CDR3 is TGTGCCAGCTATCGAGCGGGGGCGAACTATGGCTACACCTTC. Protein: CASYRAGANYGYTF.

This sequence joins TRBV4-3 and TRBJ2-7, with TRBD1 matching over 8 bases. The V gene end was trimmed by 0 bases and the J gene end by 1 base; junction bases not matched to a gene: 5. The length of the CDR3 is 16 residues. The germline CDR1 and CDR2 sequences are LGHNA and YSLEER. The CDR3 bases are TGCGCCAGCAGCCAAGACTCCAGGGGGCGATCCTACGAGCAGTACTTC. Translated: CASSQDSRGRSYEQYF.

The genes are TRBV5-1 and TRBJ1-1, with 9 bases lining up with TRBD1. CDR1 and CDR2 from the germline V gene are SGHRS and YFSETQ. The ends lost 4 bases at V and 5 bases at J; junction bases unmatched: 6. This CDR3 region has 14 residues. The CDR3 DNA reads TGCGCCAGCAGCCGTTCGGACAGGGGTACTGAAGCTTTCTTT. The encoded protein is CASSRSDRGTEAFF.

This chain joins TRBV30 and TRBJ1-1; D is ambiguous. The CDR3 totals 17 residues. The V end lost 0 bases, the J end lost 0 bases, and 17 bases lay between the germline ends. CDR1 and CDR2 from the germline V gene are GTSNPN and SVGIG (reference sequence). CDR3 protein: CAWSVSGLLILNTEAFF. The CDR3 region has the DNA TGTGCCTGGAGTGTAAGTGGGCTACTGATACTGAACACTGAAGCTTTCTTT.